These T cell receptor beta chains were read from a single sample in a study of T-cell reconstitution after alpha-beta-depleted transplantation in children. TCRdb reprocessed the PCR reads with MiXCR, giving one entry per CDR3 protein. The data show about 260,000 distinct CDR3 sequences, about 9.9% seen once. The sequences come from peripheral blood, collected 180 days after TCRalphabeta/CD19-depleted stem cell transplant. Receptor source: a male patient between 2 and 15 years old who had a stem cell transplant for chronic granulomatous disease, so the T cells may come from the graft donor. Each CDR3 is given with its conserved first and last residue. D genes are given only for firm matches. Not every row has a clone size; where given, it reads once, few, many or a size class.

clone size	V gene	D gene	J gene	CDR3 DNA	CDR3 protein
many	TRBV12-3/TRBV12-4	.	TRBJ2-5	TGTGCCAGCAGTTTATCCTTAGGGAAGGAAAGAGAGACCCAGTACTTC	CASSLSLGKERETQYF
few	TRBV27	.	TRBJ2-7	TGTGCCAGCAGTTATGAGGGCACCCTTTACGAGCAGTACTTC	CASSYEGTLYEQYF
many	TRBV27	.	TRBJ2-2	TGTGCCAGCAGTTTCGGAGGGATGGACACCGGGGAGCTGTTTTTT	CASSFGGMDTGELFF
few	TRBV18	.	TRBJ2-5	TGTGCCAGCTCATACGGAGAAGAGACCCAGTACTTC	CASSYGEETQYF
many	TRBV5-1	TRBD1	TRBJ2-5	TGCGCCAGCAGCCTAAACCGACAGGGTTTAGAGACCCAGTACTTC	CASSLNRQGLETQYF
many	TRBV20-1	TRBD1	TRBJ1-1	TGCAGTGCTAACCACAGGGGGACGCCTGAAGCTTTCTTT	CSANHRGTPEAFF
many	TRBV9	TRBD1	TRBJ2-7	TGTGCCAGCAGCGTAAGGACAGGGGGATTAAGCGAGCAGTACTTC	CASSVRTGGLSEQYF
.	TRBV20-1	.	TRBJ2-7	TGCAGTGCCCCTAGTGCTTACGAGCAGTACTTC	CSAPSAYEQYF
many	TRBV27	.	TRBJ1-1	TGTGCCAGCAGTTTAGGATTCGGCCACACTGAAGCTTTCTTT	CASSLGFGHTEAFF
many	TRBV5-1	.	TRBJ2-7	TGCGCCAGCAGCTTAGACGGTGCCCGTTCCTACGAGCAGTACTTC	CASSLDGARSYEQYF
many	TRBV7-2	.	TRBJ2-3	TGTGCCAGCAGCTTGTTCAGGGGAGATACGCAGTATTTT	CASSLFRGDTQYF
many	TRBV7-3	TRBD1	TRBJ2-2	TGTGCCAGCAGCCGACGGGCAAAGACAGGGAACCGGACCGGGGAGCTGTTTTTT	CASSRRAKTGNRTGELFF
many	TRBV2	TRBD2	TRBJ2-1	TGTGCCAGCAGTGTGCTAGCGGGAAACAATGAGCAGTTCTTC	CASSVLAGNNEQFF
.	TRBV5-1	TRBD2	TRBJ2-6	TGCGCCAGCAGCTCCAGCGGGGGGAGACAGTCCGTGGGGGCCAACGTCCTGACTTTC	CASSSSGGRQSVGANVLTF
many	TRBV4-3	TRBD2	TRBJ2-7	TGCGCCAGCAGCCAAGATTTGTGGGTACGGGGGGGCGGCTACGAGCAGTACTTC	CASSQDLWVRGGGYEQYF
many	TRBV4-3	.	TRBJ2-3	TGCGCCAGCAAGGAGGGAACCTCAGATACGCAGTATTTT	CASKEGTSDTQYF
many	TRBV5-1	.	TRBJ2-3	TGCGCCAGCAACTTCGACGGCACAGATACGCAGTATTTT	CASNFDGTDTQYF
many	TRBV20-1	.	TRBJ2-5	TGCAGTGCTAGTACTAAAGGGACCCAGTACTTC	CSASTKGTQYF
many	TRBV21-1	.	TRBJ2-3	TGTGCCAGCAGCAAACCGCCGACTGACGTCCGGAGGCGCACAGATACGCAGTATTTT	CASSKPPTDVRRRTDTQYF
many	TRBV5-6	.	TRBJ2-7	TGTGCCAGCGTCCACAGAAACACCTACGAGCAGTACTTC	CASVHRNTYEQYF
many	TRBV29-1	.	TRBJ2-4	TGCAGCGCCAGCGACCTTCTTAACATTCAGTACTTC	CSASDLLNIQYF
many	TRBV29-1	.	TRBJ2-2	TGCAGCGTTGAGCAGGGGCCGAACACCGGGGAGCTGTTTTTT	CSVEQGPNTGELFF
many	TRBV7-6	.	TRBJ2-3	TGTGCCAGCAGGGACCAATTCACAGATACGCAGTATTTT	CASRDQFTDTQYF
many	TRBV13	.	TRBJ1-6	TGTGCCAGCAGCTTAGCTGGGGCGTATTCACCCCTCCACTTT	CASSLAGAYSPLHF
many	TRBV20-1	.	TRBJ2-7	TGCAGTGCTAGGACCCCAAGACAATCGTCCTACGAGCAGTACTTC	CSARTPRQSSYEQYF
.	TRBV7-3	.	TRBJ2-7	TGTGCCAGCAGCTTAATGGGGGCTGCCGACGAGCAGTACTTC	CASSLMGAADEQYF
many	TRBV5-1	.	TRBJ2-5	TGCGCCAGCAGCTTGGCGTCGGCGGGAGAGACCCAGTACTTC	CASSLASAGETQYF